Shown below are 17 T cell receptor beta chains from a single sample sequenced in a study of human T cells and chemical hapten exposure. TCRdb analysed the RACE reads with MiXCR anew, one entry per CDR3 protein. Found here are roughly 380,000 distinct CDR3 sequences, 5% to 6.5% of them singletons; the top ten hold 2% to 3%. Time point defined: pre-sensitization, week 0. Indicated treatment: therapeutic diphenylcyclopropenone sensitization with weekly scalp DPC. Sequenced material: whole blood, taken in connection with sensitization to the hapten diphenylcyclopropenone (DPC). These receptors were taken from a woman aged 50 to 60 with alopecia areata. Some clones in this sample may be carry-over from other donors' samples.

This clonotype was detected many times. The chain joins TRBV7-2 to TRBJ1-2; D remains ambiguous. The CDR3 consists of 13 residues. CDR1 is SGHTA, CDR2 FQGNSA, per germline. The V end was cut by 2 bases, the J end by 0 bases, with 4 bases between. CDR3: CASSLQANYGYTF. In DNA form, the CDR3 reads TGTGCCAGCAGCTTACAGGCTAACTATGGCTACACCTTC.

This clonotype was detected ten times or more. The gene calls are TRBV29-1 and TRBJ2-3; D perhaps matches TRBD2 (7 bases). V lost 8 bases to trimming and J lost 1 base, with 16 bases between them. The germline gives CDR1 SQVTM, CDR2 ANQGSEA. The CDR3 covers 14 residues. The CDR3 nucleotides are TGCAGCCTCTCTTGGGGGGGCCGCACAGATACGCAGTATTTT. This codes for CSLSWGGRTDTQYF.

This clonotype was seen repeatedly, ten times or more. CDR3 loop: CASSSSWLAANTGELFF. In DNA, the CDR3 is TGTGCCAGCAGTTCCTCCTGGCTAGCGGCGAACACCGGGGAGCTGTTTTTT. The genes are TRBV27 and TRBJ2-2, with 7 bases matching TRBD2. Germline V gene lookup returns CDR1 MNHEY and CDR2 SMNVEV (reference sequence). J gave up 0 bases and V 4 bases, and 8 bases lay outside the gene matches. CDR3 length: 17 residues.

This clonotype came up a few times. The chain joins TRBV28 to TRBJ1-2, with a possible D match to TRBD1 (5 bases). Germline assignment: CDR1 MDHEN and CDR2 SYDVKM. V gave up 6 bases and J gave up 3 bases, with 11 bases separating them. The CDR3 contains 13 residues. DNA for the CDR3: TGTGCCAGCAGCACTCCGGGGGACTATGGCTACACCTTC. Protein sequence: CASSTPGDYGYTF.

V usage is TRBV4-1 and J usage is TRBJ1-2; D uncertain. The CDR3 length is 14 residues. Per germline, CDR1 MGHRA and CDR2 YSYEKL. The V end was cut by 6 bases, the J end by 3 bases, with 14 bases between. The CDR3 coding sequence is TGCGCCAGCAGTCCACCGGCGGGAGACTATGGCTACACCTTC. Encoded protein: CASSPPAGDYGYTF.

This clonotype turned up a few times. The chain joins TRBV29-1 to TRBJ2-5; either TRBD1 or TRBD2 may fit D (5 bases each). The CDR3 runs 13 residues. Trimming removed 5 bases at V and 5 bases at J, with 15 bases between. Germline lookup yields CDR1 SQVTM and CDR2 ANQGSEA. The DNA for the CDR3 is TGCAGCGTTTCCCTCAGAGGGGACGAGACCCAGTACTTC. Protein sequence: CSVSLRGDETQYF.

This clonotype showed up many times. The rearrangement uses TRBV5-6 and TRBJ1-2; the D is unclear. Trimming cost V 0 bases and J 2 bases, with 5 bases left between them. Germline V gene lookup returns CDR1 SGHDT and CDR2 YYEEEE. The CDR3 is 13 amino acids. The CDR3 here is CASSLAGNYGYTF. CDR3 nucleotide sequence: TGTGCCAGCAGCTTGGCGGGGAACTATGGCTACACCTTC.

V gene TRBV10-3 combines with J gene TRBJ1-1; 7 nucleotides line up with TRBD1. The CDR3 is made up of 15 amino acids. With V trimmed by 6 bases and J by 5 bases, 12 bases remained unmatched. CDR1 and CDR2 from the germline V gene are ENHRY and SYGVKD. This chain's CDR3 is CAISLGPTGETEAFF. The CDR3 nucleotides read TGTGCCATCAGCCTGGGCCCTACAGGGGAAACTGAAGCTTTCTTT.

This clonotype was observed a few times. The chain joins TRBV29-1 to TRBJ1-5; the D gene is possibly TRBD1 (5 bases). This CDR3 comprises 14 residues. Germline V gene sequence: CDR1 SQVTM, CDR2 ANQGSEA. The ends were cut back, 4 bases at V and 1 base at J, with 11 bases in the middle. CDR3 DNA: TGCAGCGTTGCCGGGGGAGGAAGCAATCAGCCCCAGCATTTT. Translating it yields CSVAGGGSNQPQHF.

This clonotype was picked up many times. The chain joins TRBV12-3 or TRBV12-4 to TRBJ2-1; 7 bases line up with TRBD1. This CDR3 has 15 amino acids. After removal of 7 bases from V and 4 bases from J, the junction contained 10 bases not matched to a gene. The CDR3 protein is CASTKTGTEYNEQFF. Here the CDR3 DNA reads TGTGCCAGCACCAAAACGGGGACAGAATACAATGAGCAGTTCTTC.

The sample holds many counts of this clonotype. The chain joins TRBV12-3 or TRBV12-4 to TRBJ2-1; 13 nucleotides line up with TRBD2. The CDR3 loop spans 15 amino acids. V dropped 6 bases and J dropped 8; count of bases not matched to a gene: 7. The CDR3 bases are TGTGCCAGCAGCCAACTAGCGGGAGGGCTTGATGAGCAGTTCTTC. This gives the protein CASSQLAGGLDEQFF.

This clonotype was counted at least ten times. The chain joins TRBV6-5 to TRBJ2-5; possibly TRBD1 for D (6 bases). Per germline, CDR1 MNHEY and CDR2 SVGAGI. The CDR3 consists of 14 residues. Trimming pared 2 bases from V and 1 base from J, leaving 8 bases between. CDR3 in DNA: TGTGCCAGCAGTTACACCAGGGGCCAAGAGACCCAGTACTTC. It translates to CASSYTRGQETQYF.

The chain couples TRBV20-1 to TRBJ2-3; 13 bases are a match to TRBD2. CDR1 and CDR2 from the germline V gene are DFQATT and SNEGSKA (reference sequence). The junction had 13 bases not matched to a gene; V was cut back by 4 bases and J by 3 bases. The CDR3 spans 18 residues. In DNA form, the CDR3 reads TGCAGTGCTACTGGACTAGCGGGAGATAGTGGGCCAACAGATACGCAGTATTTT. Protein product: CSATGLAGDSGPTDTQYF.

This clonotype appeared a few times. The J gene is TRBJ2-1, the V gene TRBV10-3; D uncertain. V was trimmed by 0 bases and J by 4 bases, leaving 7 bases between them. This CDR3 has 14 amino acids. CDR1 and CDR2 (germline): ENHRY, SYGVKD. The CDR3 reads CAISESQQYNEQFF. CDR3 nucleotide sequence: TGTGCCATCAGTGAGTCCCAGCAATACAATGAGCAGTTCTTC.

This clonotype was counted ten times or more. This chain joins TRBV12-3 or TRBV12-4 and TRBJ2-1; no reliable D call. The CDR3 consists of 13 residues. V lost 1 base, J lost 7 bases, and 8 bases lay in between. CDR3 sequence reads: CASSLGTFNEQFF. CDR3 coding DNA: TGTGCCAGCAGTTTAGGGACGTTTAATGAGCAGTTCTTC.

This clonotype showed up just a few times. The chain has TRBV6-1 and TRBJ1-1, with D perhaps TRBD1 (6 bases). CDR1 is MNHNS, CDR2 SASEGT, per germline. The length of the CDR3 is 12 residues. Deletions cut 3 bases from V and 6 bases from J, with 8 bases between. The CDR3: CASSDGGPEAFF. The CDR3 DNA follows: TGTGCCAGCAGTGACGGGGGGCCTGAAGCTTTCTTT.

This clonotype was picked up many times. The CDR3 spells CSARLMGQTNYEQYF. The CDR3 DNA follows: TGCAGTGCTAGACTCATGGGACAGACGAACTACGAGCAGTACTTC. The genes are TRBV20-1 and TRBJ2-7, with 7 bases identical to TRBD1. Germline CDR1 is DFQATT and CDR2 is SNEGSKA (reference sequence). The CDR3 spans 15 residues. J was trimmed by 3 bases and V by 2 bases; bases with no gene match: 10.